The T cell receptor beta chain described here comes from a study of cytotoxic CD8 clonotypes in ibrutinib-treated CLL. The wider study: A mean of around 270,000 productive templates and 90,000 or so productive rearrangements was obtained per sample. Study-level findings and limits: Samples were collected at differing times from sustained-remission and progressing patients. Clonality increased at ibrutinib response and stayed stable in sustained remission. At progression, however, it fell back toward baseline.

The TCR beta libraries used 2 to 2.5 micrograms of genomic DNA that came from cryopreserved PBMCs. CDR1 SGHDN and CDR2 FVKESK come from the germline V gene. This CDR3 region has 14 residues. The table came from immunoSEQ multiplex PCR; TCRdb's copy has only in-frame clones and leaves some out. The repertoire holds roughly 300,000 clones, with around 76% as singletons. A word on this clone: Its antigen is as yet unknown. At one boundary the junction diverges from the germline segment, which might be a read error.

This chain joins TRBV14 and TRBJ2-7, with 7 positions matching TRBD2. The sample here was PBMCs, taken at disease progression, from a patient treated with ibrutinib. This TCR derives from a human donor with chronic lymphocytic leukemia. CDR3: CASSQQTFRDYFLF. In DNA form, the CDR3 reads TGTGCCAGCAGCCAACAAACTTTCCGGGACTACTTCCTCTTC.